The sequence of this T cell receptor (beta chain) was determined in a study of blood T cell repertoires in COVID-19. As for the study in general: From T cells, B-cell-depleted T cells, or PBMCs came the material, which was cDNA or gDNA.

In Seattle, patients joined the study during active infection and were tracked longitudinally. Original methodology: Estimation of nucleated cell counts was performed using reference gene primer amplification. Sequencing was performed with immunoSEQ multiplex PCR; in TCRdb, only in-frame clones are kept and a portion is missing. D and trimming come from the DNA, and the V and J calls and clone size come from that table. The table shows 240,000 or so clones, with roughly 79% occurring only once. CDR3 length: 12 amino acids. CDR1 and CDR2 from the germline V gene are LGHDT and YNNKEL (reference sequence). The V end was cut by 4 bases, the J end by 8 bases, with 11 bases between.

The sequence was collected from an elderly woman with COVID-19, enrolled during active disease. The chain has TRBV3-1 (or the pseudogene TRBV3-2) and TRBJ1-2, with D hard to call. The sample was peripheral blood. The CDR3 nucleotides read TGTGCCAGCAGCCTTCCCGCGGGGGGCTACACCTTC. It is translated as CASSLPAGGYTF.